Below, 27 T cell receptor beta chains from the same sample are listed, as sequenced in a study of T cell responses to AZD1222 COVID-19 vaccine. This table comes from immunoSEQ multiplex PCR, and its TCRdb copy is limited to in-frame clones, with some not included. The sample consists of some 110,000 clones, 88% of them appearing once. The sample was peripheral blood, taken 28 days after the second AZD1222 dose. These receptors were collected from an adult who received the AZD1222 COVID-19 vaccine.

This clone was picked up one time. The CDR3: CATSDLGASGNEQFF. The CDR3 DNA reads TGTGCCACCAGTGATTTAGGGGCCTCCGGCAATGAGCAGTTCTTC. This chain joins TRBV24-1 and TRBJ2-1, with D tentatively TRBD1 (5 bases). Trimming left V 1 base short and J 6 bases short, with 12 bases between. From germline, CDR1 is KGHDR and CDR2 SFDVKD. This CDR3 has 15 amino acids.

V gene TRBV2 combines with J gene TRBJ2-7, with D hard to call. There are 12 residues in the CDR3. The ends were cut back, 5 bases at V and 0 bases at J, with 5 bases in the middle. Germline V gene lookup returns CDR1 SNHLY and CDR2 FYNNEI. CDR3 protein: CASSSGSYEQYF. The CDR3 region has the DNA TGTGCCAGCAGTTCCGGCTCCTACGAGCAGTACTTC.

The rearrangement uses TRBV7-8 and TRBJ1-5, with 8 bases aligning to TRBD1. Germline trimming cut 6 bases from V and 2 bases from J; bases unmatched to any gene: 6. Germline-derived CDR1 and CDR2 are SGHVS and FQNEAQ. This CDR3 region has 15 residues. The CDR3, as DNA: TGTGCCAGCAGTTCTCCGGGACAGGGCAATCAGCCCCAGCATTTT. The encoded protein is CASSSPGQGNQPQHF.

The sample holds a few counts of this clone. This chain uses TRBV6-4 with TRBJ2-5, with 12 bases aligning to TRBD2. Germline V gene data show CDR1 as MRHNA and CDR2 as SNTAGT. The CDR3 has 16 residues. Trimming at V came to 3 bases and at J to 4 bases, leaving 6 bases not matched to a gene. CDR3 sequence: CASSETSGGTGETQYF. The CDR3 DNA reads TGTGCCAGCAGTGAAACTAGCGGGGGGACAGGAGAGACCCAGTACTTC.

The gene calls are TRBV7-8 and TRBJ2-3; no clear D gene. Looked up from germline, CDR1 is SGHVS and CDR2 is FQNEAQ. The V gene lost 5 bases and the J gene lost 1 base, with 7 bases spanning the gap. This CDR3 region has 13 residues. In nucleotides, the CDR3 is TGTGCCAGCAGCCAAGTGGGCACAGATACGCAGTATTTT. It translates to CASSQVGTDTQYF.

V usage is TRBV27 and J usage is TRBJ1-5; 9 bases match TRBD1. The CDR3 spans 14 residues. V was clipped by 5 bases and J by 6 bases; unmatched bases: 5. Germline V CDR1 and CDR2: MNHEY, SMNVEV (reference sequence). The CDR3 is CASSPGTGIQPQHF. CDR3 in DNA: TGTGCCAGCAGTCCGGGGACAGGGATTCAGCCCCAGCATTTT.

This clone is a singleton in its sample. The chain recombines TRBV6-5 with TRBJ1-5; D is undetermined. The CDR3 has 14 residues. The germline CDR1 and CDR2 sequences are MNHEY and SVGAGI. V lost 6 bases and J 1 base, leaving 10 bases between the germline ends. CDR3 coding DNA: TGTGCCAGCAGAGACGGTCCGAGCAATCAGCCCCAGCATTTT. Translating it yields CASRDGPSNQPQHF.

The chain couples TRBV5-8 to TRBJ2-2; D is possibly TRBD2 (7 bases). Trimming took off 0 bases at V and 5 bases at J, with 14 bases between the two ends. Germline-derived CDR1 and CDR2 are SGHTS and YDEGEE. The CDR3 is made up of 16 amino acids. DNA for the CDR3: TGTGCCAGCAGCTTGGCGGGGGGCTTGAAAACCGGGGAGCTGTTTTTT. Its translation: CASSLAGGLKTGELFF.

A single count supports this clone. The chain has TRBV2 and TRBJ2-6; TRBD1 might be the D (6 bases). CDR1 and CDR2 (germline): SNHLY, FYNNEI. The CDR3 has 15 residues. Trimming removed 6 bases from V and 4 bases from J, with 13 bases in between. The CDR3 region has the DNA TGTGCCAGCAGAGTGGGACATGCCGGGGCCAACGTCCTGACTTTC. Its protein product is CASRVGHAGANVLTF.

The chain couples TRBV4-2 to TRBJ2-3; D not certain. This CDR3 is built from 17 residues. The germline CDR1 and CDR2 sequences are LGHNA and YNFKEQ. V was trimmed by 5 bases and J by 0 bases, leaving 18 bases between them. The CDR3 nucleotides read TGTGCCAGCAGCGCCCGGGCCCAACCCCTTAGCACAGATACGCAGTATTTT. It codes for CASSARAQPLSTDTQYF.

The chain combines TRBV6-5 with TRBJ2-7; 10 bases are shared with TRBD1. The CDR3 loop spans 15 amino acids. Trimming at V came to 7 bases and at J to 3 bases, leaving 9 bases not matched to a gene. Germline V gives CDR1 MNHEY, CDR2 SVGAGI. In DNA, the CDR3 is TGTGCCAGCAAGTCGGGACAGGGGTCCTACTACGAGCAGTACTTC. Translated, it gives CASKSGQGSYYEQYF.

The count of this clone is one. This chain uses TRBV7-6 with TRBJ2-7; D may be TRBD1 (5 bases). This CDR3 spans 15 amino acids. Trimming left V 1 base short and J 1 base short, with 11 bases between. Germline CDR1 and CDR2: SGHVS and FNYEAQ. The CDR3 spells CASSLGAGRSYEQYF. The CDR3, as DNA: TGTGCCAGCAGCTTAGGGGCAGGGCGGTCCTACGAGCAGTACTTC. The whole variable domain, remainder taken from reference TRBV7-6 and TRBJ2-7, is GAGVSQSPRYKVTKRGQDVALRCDPISGHVSLYWYRQALGQGPEFLTYFNYEAQQDKSGLPNDRFSAERPEGSISTLTIQRTEQRDSAMYRCASSLGAGRSYEQYFGPGTRLTVT.

The V call is TRBV28, the J call TRBJ1-5; 8 positions match TRBD1. Per germline, CDR1 MDHEN and CDR2 SYDVKM. V was clipped by 6 bases and J by 4 bases; unmatched bases: 8. The CDR3 sequence is 15 residues long. CDR3 sequence reads: CASSLHTGGNQPQHF. CDR3 nucleotide sequence: TGTGCCAGCAGCCTCCACACAGGGGGGAATCAGCCCCAGCATTTT.

The chain combines TRBV27 with TRBJ2-1; TRBD2 agrees at 7 bases. CDR1 MNHEY and CDR2 SMNVEV come from the germline V gene (reference sequence). The CDR3 is 13 amino acids. The trim removed 2 bases at V and 10 bases at J, leaving 5 bases unmatched. This CDR3 reads CASSLGLAAEQFF. DNA for the CDR3: TGTGCCAGCAGTTTAGGGCTAGCGGCGGAGCAGTTCTTC.

This chain links TRBV13 with TRBJ2-1; the D gene is possibly TRBD1 (6 bases). From germline, CDR1 is PRHDT and CDR2 FYEKMQ (reference sequence). The CDR3 covers 16 residues. V was clipped by 5 bases and J by 2 bases, with 16 bases between them. The CDR3 protein is CASSPRDTQAYNEQFF. The CDR3 DNA reads as TGTGCCAGCAGCCCACGGGACACGCAAGCCTACAATGAGCAGTTCTTC.

The V and J genes are TRBV5-1 and TRBJ1-2; D ambiguous. Germline CDR1 and CDR2: SGHRS and YFSETQ. The germline V and J ends were trimmed by 0 bases and 4 bases, with 7 bases remaining between them. The CDR3 has 13 amino acids. This chain's CDR3 is CASSLEPVYGYTF. The CDR3 coding sequence is TGCGCCAGCAGCTTGGAACCAGTCTATGGCTACACCTTC. The full variable domain, its missing parts supplied by reference TRBV5-1 and TRBJ1-2, is KAGVTQTPRYLIKTRGQQVTLSCSPISGHRSVSWYQQTPGQGLQFLFEYFSETQRNKGNFPGRFSGRQFSNSRSEMNVSTLELGDSALYLCASSLEPVYGYTFGSGTRLTVV.

The chain is built from TRBV7-2 and TRBJ1-2, with TRBD1 matching over 8 bases. This CDR3 spans 15 amino acids. Germline CDR1 reads SGHTA; CDR2 reads FQGNSA. With 3 bases clipped from V and 1 base from J, the junction kept 4 bases outside the gene matches. The CDR3: CASSFAGGGNYGYTF. The CDR3 DNA is TGTGCCAGCAGCTTTGCAGGGGGCGGTAACTATGGCTACACCTTC.

The gene calls are TRBV5-1 and TRBJ1-1; D is unclear. Germline lookup yields CDR1 SGHRS and CDR2 YFSETQ. V was shortened by 1 base and J by 2 bases, with 9 bases between the two germline ends. This CDR3 has 14 residues. The CDR3 DNA follows: TGCGCCAGCAGCTTGACTTCTATTAACACTGAAGCTTTCTTT. It codes for CASSLTSINTEAFF.

The chain employs TRBV27 and TRBJ2-2; perhaps D is TRBD1 or TRBD2 (6 bases each). The V and J ends lost 8 bases and 6 bases respectively, with 13 bases between them. Per germline, CDR1 MNHEY and CDR2 SMNVEV (reference sequence). The CDR3 runs 13 residues. CDR3 sequence (DNA): TGTGCCAGCTCTACCGGGGGCGCCGGGGAGCTGTTTTTT. This encodes CASSTGGAGELFF.

The genes are TRBV7-2 and TRBJ2-3; TRBD2 aligns across 8 bases. The germline V gene has CDR1 SGHTA and CDR2 FQGNSA. The trim removed 4 bases at V and 7 bases at J, leaving 7 bases unmatched. The CDR3 covers 14 residues. CDR3 sequence (DNA): TGTGCCAGCAGCTCTACTAGCGGCCTCAATACGCAGTATTTT. Translated, it gives CASSSTSGLNTQYF. The variable domain in full, with the rest retrieved from reference TRBV7-2 and TRBJ2-3, is GAGVSQSPSNKVTEKGKDVELRCDPISGHTALYWYRQSLGQGLEFLIYFQGNSAPDKSGLPSDRFSAERTGGSVSTLTIQRTQQEDSAVYLCASSSTSGLNTQYFGPGTRLTVL.

This clone occurred once. The V and J genes are TRBV7-2 and TRBJ2-1; D is unresolved. V dropped 1 base and J dropped 10 bases, with 14 bases sitting between them. The CDR3 totals 14 residues. The germline V gene has CDR1 SGHTA and CDR2 FQGNSA. Here the CDR3 reads CASSLGSPLGEQFF. In DNA, the CDR3 is TGTGCCAGCAGCTTAGGGTCGCCCTTGGGGGAGCAGTTCTTC.

The V call is TRBV6-4, the J call TRBJ2-5; 11 nucleotides match TRBD1. Germline V gene data show CDR1 as MRHNA and CDR2 as SNTAGT. This CDR3 is built from 14 residues. V lost 2 bases and J lost 4; bases outside the gene matches: 0. Here the CDR3 reads CASSDGQGAETQYF. The CDR3 coding sequence is TGTGCCAGCAGTGACGGACAGGGGGCAGAGACCCAGTACTTC.

This clone was picked up a small number of times. This chain uses TRBV4-1 with TRBJ1-5, with 8 bases that match TRBD1. Trimming removed 0 bases from V and 4 bases from J; junction bases left unmatched: 5. The CDR3 spans 16 residues. CDR1 MGHRA and CDR2 YSYEKL come from the germline V gene. The CDR3 coding sequence is TGCGCCAGCAGCCAAGAACCGGGACAGGCTAATCAGCCCCAGCATTTT. Residues: CASSQEPGQANQPQHF.

A few counts support this clone. The CDR3 loop is CASSHKRTGGGEKLFF. In DNA form, the CDR3 reads TGTGCCAGCAGTCATAAAAGGACAGGGGGAGGTGAAAAACTGTTTTTT. This chain links TRBV27 with TRBJ1-4; 10 positions agree with TRBD1. CDR3 length: 16 residues. J was trimmed by 7 bases and V by 5 bases; bases with no gene match: 10. Germline V gives CDR1 MNHEY, CDR2 SMNVEV (reference sequence).

The chain has TRBV29-1 and TRBJ1-1, with D possibly TRBD1 on 5 matching bases. V was shortened by 4 bases and J by 0 bases, with 9 bases between the two germline ends. The CDR3 contains 13 residues. Germline V CDR1 and CDR2: SQVTM, ANQGSEA. CDR3 loop: CSVVGALNTEAFF. Here the CDR3 DNA reads TGCAGCGTTGTTGGGGCGTTGAACACTGAAGCTTTCTTT.

The chain recombines TRBV5-1 with TRBJ2-3; D is unclear. Germline lookup yields CDR1 SGHRS and CDR2 YFSETQ. The CDR3 covers 16 residues. V was clipped by 0 bases and J by 2 bases, with 13 bases between them. In nucleotides, the CDR3 is TGCGCCAGCAGCTTGGTCGGCGTCAGGACCACAGATACGCAGTATTTT. Its protein product is CASSLVGVRTTDTQYF.

V and J are TRBV7-9 and TRBJ2-5; TRBD2 agrees at 7 bases. The junction had 5 bases not matched to a gene; V was cut back by 4 bases and J by 3 bases. CDR1 is SEHNR, CDR2 FQNEAQ, per germline (reference sequence). The length of the CDR3 is 14 residues. The CDR3 coding sequence is TGTGCCAGCAGCTCCCTCAGCGGGGAAGAGACCCAGTACTTC. It encodes CASSSLSGEETQYF. The full variable domain, completed using reference TRBV7-9 and TRBJ2-5, is DTGVSQNPRHKITKRGQNVTFRCDPISEHNRLYWYRQTLGQGPEFLTYFQNEAQLEKSRLLSDRFSAERPKGSFSTLEIQRTEQGDSAMYLCASSSLSGEETQYFGPGTRLLVL.